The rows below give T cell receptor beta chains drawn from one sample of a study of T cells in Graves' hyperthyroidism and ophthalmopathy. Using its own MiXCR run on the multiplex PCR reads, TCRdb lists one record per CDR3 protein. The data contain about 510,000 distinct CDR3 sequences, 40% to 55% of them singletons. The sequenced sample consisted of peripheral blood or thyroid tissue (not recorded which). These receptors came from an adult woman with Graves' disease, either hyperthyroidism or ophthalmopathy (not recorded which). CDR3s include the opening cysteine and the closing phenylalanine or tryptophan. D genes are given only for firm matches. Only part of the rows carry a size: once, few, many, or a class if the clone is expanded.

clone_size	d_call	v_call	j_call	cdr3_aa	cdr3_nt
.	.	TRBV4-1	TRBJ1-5	CASSEEGRGFGQPQHF	TGTGCCAGCAGTGAAGAGGGGAGGGGGTTCGGTCAGCCCCAGCATTTT
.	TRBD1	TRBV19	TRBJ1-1	CASSTRDRGSSEAFF	TGTGCCAGTAGTACCCGGGACAGGGGATCATCTGAAGCTTTCTTT
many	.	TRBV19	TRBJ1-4	CASKRTTNEKLFF	TGTGCCAGTAAAAGGACGACTAATGAAAAACTGTTTTTT
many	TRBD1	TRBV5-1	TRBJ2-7	CASTDGWDRNNEQYF	TGCGCCAGCACCGACGGGTGGGACAGGAACAACGAGCAGTACTTC
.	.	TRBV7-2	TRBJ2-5	CASSLAMGLQSTQYF	TGTGCCAGCAGCTTGGCGATGGGACTGCAAAGTACCCAGTACTTC
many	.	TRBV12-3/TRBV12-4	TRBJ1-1	CASSLGYEAFF	TGTGCCAGCAGTTTAGGTTACGAAGCTTTCTTT
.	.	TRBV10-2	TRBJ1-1	CASMTSNTKAFF	TGCGCCAGCATGACTTCGAACACTAAAGCTTTCTTT
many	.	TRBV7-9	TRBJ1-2	CASSLANRDGYTF	TGTGCCAGCAGCTTAGCCAACAGGGATGGCTACACCTTC
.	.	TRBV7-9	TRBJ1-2	CASSHRGLVYGYTF	TGTGCCAGCAGCCACCGGGGTTTGGTCTATGGCTACACCTTC
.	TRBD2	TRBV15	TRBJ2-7	CATSRDQDRDYRYEQYF	TGTGCCACCAGCAGAGATCAGGATCGGGACTACCGCTACGAGCAGTACTTC
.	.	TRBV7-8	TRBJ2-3	CASSLGVERLTDTQYF	TGTGCCAGCAGCTTAGGCGTAGAGAGACTCACAGATACGCAGTATTTT
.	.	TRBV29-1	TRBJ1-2	CSATDGLYGYTF	TGCAGCGCCACGGACGGGTTATATGGCTACACCTTC
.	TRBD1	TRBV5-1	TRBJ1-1	CASSKSPGFRTGEVEAFF	TGCGCCAGCAGCAAAAGCCCCGGATTCCGGACAGGGGAAGTTGAAGCTTTCTTT
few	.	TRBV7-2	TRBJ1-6	CASSLGSVNGSPLHF	TGTGCCAGCAGCTTAGGGTCAGTCAATGGTTCACCCCTCCACTTT
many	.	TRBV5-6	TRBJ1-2	CASSLERAVRDYGYTF	TGTGCCAGCAGCTTGGAGAGGGCAGTTCGAGACTATGGCTACACCTTC
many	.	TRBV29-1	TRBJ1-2	CSVERGIYTF	TGCAGCGTTGAGAGGGGAATCTACACCTTC
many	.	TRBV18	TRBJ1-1	CASSPNRETEAFF	TGTGCCAGCTCACCCAACAGGGAAACTGAAGCTTTCTTT
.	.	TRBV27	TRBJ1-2	CASRPDRKNYGYTF	TGTGCCAGCAGGCCCGACAGAAAGAACTATGGCTACACCTTC
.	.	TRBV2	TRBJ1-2	CASVEEPSLYGYTF	TGTGCCAGCGTTGAAGAGCCCAGTTTATATGGCTACACCTTC
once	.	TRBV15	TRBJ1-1	CATSGSTVNTEAFF	TGTGCCACCAGCGGCTCGACAGTGAACACTGAAGCTTTCTTT
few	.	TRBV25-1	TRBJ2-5	CASSEALGGPDPETQYF	TGTGCCAGCAGTGAAGCTTTGGGAGGTCCCGACCCAGAGACCCAGTACTTC
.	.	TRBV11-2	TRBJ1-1	CASSPPGARMNTEAFF	TGTGCCAGCAGTCCACCAGGGGCCCGAATGAACACTGAAGCTTTCTTT
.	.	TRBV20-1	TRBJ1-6	CSARDFRTDSYNSPLHF	TGCAGTGCTAGAGACTTCAGGACAGATAGTTATAATTCACCCCTCCACTTT
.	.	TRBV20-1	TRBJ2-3	CSASGGRDTQYF	TGCAGTGCTAGTGGCGGGCGGGATACGCAGTATTTT
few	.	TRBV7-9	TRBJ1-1	CASSDYREWITEAFF	TGTGCCAGCAGCGATTACAGGGAGTGGATCACTGAAGCTTTCTTT
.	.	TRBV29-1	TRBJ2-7	CSVANRVYEQYF	TGCAGCGTTGCGAACAGGGTCTACGAGCAGTACTTC
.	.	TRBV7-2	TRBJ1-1	CASSLVGTAFF	TGTGCCAGCAGCTTAGTCGGGACAGCTTTCTTT
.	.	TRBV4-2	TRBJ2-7	CASSGDFRSYEQYF	TGTGCCAGCAGCGGGGACTTTAGATCCTACGAGCAGTACTTC
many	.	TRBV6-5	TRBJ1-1	CASSFGPPPEAFF	TGTGCCAGCAGTTTTGGACCCCCCCCTGAAGCTTTCTTT